This T cell receptor (beta chain) was obtained from a study of chemoradiotherapy in HPV16-positive cancers. Overall study: A couple of HPV16-positive patients' cells yielded candidate HPV-specific clones and common motifs. Study-wide results and caveats: In HPV16-positive patients, HPV-responsive T-cell expansion tracked better recurrence-free survival.

Germline V gene sequence: CDR1 SGHAT, CDR2 FQNNGV. This CDR3 contains 15 residues. The trim removed 4 bases at V and 5 bases at J, leaving 5 bases unmatched. The table came from immunoSEQ multiplex PCR; TCRdb's copy has only in-frame clones and leaves some out. Found here are about 10,000 clones, about four fifths of them singletons; the top ten hold about 13%. A note on this clone: The antigen is undetermined.

The source is a human donor with HPV-associated anogenital cancer. This specimen consisted of tumor tissue, obtained from a patient who underwent chemoradiotherapy. The V call is TRBV11-2, the J call TRBJ2-1; 10 bases map to TRBD2. For the CDR3, the DNA is TGTGCCAGCAGCTACGAGCGGGGGGGACACAATGAGCAGTTCTTC. Protein: CASSYERGGHNEQFF.